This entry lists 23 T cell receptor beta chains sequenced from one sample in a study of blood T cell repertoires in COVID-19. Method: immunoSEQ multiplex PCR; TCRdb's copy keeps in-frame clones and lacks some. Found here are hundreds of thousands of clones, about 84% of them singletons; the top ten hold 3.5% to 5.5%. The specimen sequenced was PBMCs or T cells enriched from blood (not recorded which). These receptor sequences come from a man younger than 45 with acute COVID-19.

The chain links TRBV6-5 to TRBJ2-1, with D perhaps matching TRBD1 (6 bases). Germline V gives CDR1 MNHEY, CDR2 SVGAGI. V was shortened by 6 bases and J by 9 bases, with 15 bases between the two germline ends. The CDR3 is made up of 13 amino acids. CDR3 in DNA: TGTGCCAGCAGCCTCGTTGGACAGAGTGAGCAGTTCTTC. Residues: CASSLVGQSEQFF.

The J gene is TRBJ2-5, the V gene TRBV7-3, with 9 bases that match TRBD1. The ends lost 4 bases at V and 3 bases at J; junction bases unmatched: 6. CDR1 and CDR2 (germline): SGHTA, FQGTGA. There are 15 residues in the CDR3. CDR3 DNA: TGTGCCAGCAGCTCCGGACAGGGGAAGGAAGAGACCCAGTACTTC. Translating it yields CASSSGQGKEETQYF.

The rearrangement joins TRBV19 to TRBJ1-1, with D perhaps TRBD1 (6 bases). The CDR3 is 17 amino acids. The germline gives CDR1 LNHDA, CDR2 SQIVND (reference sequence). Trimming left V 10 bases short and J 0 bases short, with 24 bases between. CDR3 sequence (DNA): TGTGCCACCTACCGATGGGGGGGGGCATCGGTGAACACTGAAGCTTTCTTT. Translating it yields CATYRWGGASVNTEAFF.

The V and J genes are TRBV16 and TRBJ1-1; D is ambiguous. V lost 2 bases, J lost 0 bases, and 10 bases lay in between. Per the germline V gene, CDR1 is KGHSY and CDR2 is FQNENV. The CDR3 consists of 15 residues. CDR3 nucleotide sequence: TGTGCCAGCAGCCAAGGGCTTTCTATGAACACTGAAGCTTTCTTT. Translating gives CASSQGLSMNTEAFF.

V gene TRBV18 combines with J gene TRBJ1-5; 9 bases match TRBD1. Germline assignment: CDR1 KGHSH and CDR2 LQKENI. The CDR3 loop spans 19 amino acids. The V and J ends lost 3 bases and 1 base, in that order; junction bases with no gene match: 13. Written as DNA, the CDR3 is TGTGCCAGCTCACCGTTCGAGACAGGGGGAACCTCGAGCAATCAGCCCCAGCATTTT. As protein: CASSPFETGGTSSNQPQHF.

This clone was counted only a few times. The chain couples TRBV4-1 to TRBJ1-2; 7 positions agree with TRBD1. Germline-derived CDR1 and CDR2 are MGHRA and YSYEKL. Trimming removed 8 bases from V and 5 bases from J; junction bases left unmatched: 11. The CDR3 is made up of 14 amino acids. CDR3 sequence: CASASAGGRYGYTF. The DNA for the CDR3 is TGCGCCAGCGCCTCGGCAGGGGGGAGGTATGGCTACACCTTC.

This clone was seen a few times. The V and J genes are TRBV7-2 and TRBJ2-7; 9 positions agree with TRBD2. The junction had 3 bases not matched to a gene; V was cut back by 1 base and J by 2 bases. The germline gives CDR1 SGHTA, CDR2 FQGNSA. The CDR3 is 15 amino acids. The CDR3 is CASSLGLAVTYEQYF. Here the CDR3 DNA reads TGTGCCAGCAGCTTAGGACTAGCGGTAACCTACGAGCAGTACTTC. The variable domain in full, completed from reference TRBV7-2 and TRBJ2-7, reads GAGVSQSPSNKVTEKGKDVELRCDPISGHTALYWYRQSLGQGLEFLIYFQGNSAPDKSGLPSDRFSAERTGGSVSTLTIQRTQQEDSAVYLCASSLGLAVTYEQYFGPGTRLTVT.

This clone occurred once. CDR3 DNA sequence: TGTGCCAGCCTTCTCCCGTCCGGGGGAGCTTTCTTT. As protein: CASLLPSGGAFF. J is TRBJ1-1 and V is TRBV6-5; the D gene is possibly TRBD1 (5 bases). The length of the CDR3 is 12 residues. V lost 8 bases and J lost 10, with 17 bases in between. Germline CDR1 MNHEY, CDR2 SVGAGI.

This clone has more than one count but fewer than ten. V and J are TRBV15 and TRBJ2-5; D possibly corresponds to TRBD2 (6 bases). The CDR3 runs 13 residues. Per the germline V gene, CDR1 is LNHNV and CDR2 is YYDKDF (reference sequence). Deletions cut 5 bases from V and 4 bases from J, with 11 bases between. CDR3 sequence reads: CATSEVGGETQYF. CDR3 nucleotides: TGTGCCACCAGCGAGGTCGGGGGAGAGACCCAGTACTTC.

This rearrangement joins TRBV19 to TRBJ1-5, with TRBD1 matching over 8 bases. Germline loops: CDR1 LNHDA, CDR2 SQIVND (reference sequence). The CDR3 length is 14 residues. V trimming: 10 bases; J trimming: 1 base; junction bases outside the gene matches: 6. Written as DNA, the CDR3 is TGTGCCACCTCGCAGGGGGCGAGCAATCAGCCCCAGCATTTT. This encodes CATSQGASNQPQHF.

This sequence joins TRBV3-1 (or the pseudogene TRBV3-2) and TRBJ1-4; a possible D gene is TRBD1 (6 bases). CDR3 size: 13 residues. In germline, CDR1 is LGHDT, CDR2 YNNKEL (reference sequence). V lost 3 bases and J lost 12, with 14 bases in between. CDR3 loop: CASSHTNREELFF. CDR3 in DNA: TGTGCCAGCAGCCATACTAACAGGGAAGAACTGTTTTTT.

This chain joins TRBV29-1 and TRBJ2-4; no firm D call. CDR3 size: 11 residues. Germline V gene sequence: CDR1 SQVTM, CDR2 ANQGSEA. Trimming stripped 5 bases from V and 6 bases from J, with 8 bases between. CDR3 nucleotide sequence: TGCAGCGTTCGTGACTTAAACATTCAGTACTTC. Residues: CSVRDLNIQYF. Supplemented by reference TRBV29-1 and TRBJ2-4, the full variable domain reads SAVISQKPSRDICQRGTSLTIQCQVDSQVTMMFWYRQQPGQSLTLIATANQGSEATYESGFVIDKFPISRPNLTFSTLTVSNMSPEDSSIYLCSVRDLNIQYFGAGTRLSVL.

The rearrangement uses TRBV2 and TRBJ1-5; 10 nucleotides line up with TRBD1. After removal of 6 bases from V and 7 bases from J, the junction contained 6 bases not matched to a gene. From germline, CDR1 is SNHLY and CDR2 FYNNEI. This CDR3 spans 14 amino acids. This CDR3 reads CASSGTGEEQPQHF. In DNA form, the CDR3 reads TGTGCCAGCAGCGGGACAGGGGAGGAGCAGCCCCAGCATTTT. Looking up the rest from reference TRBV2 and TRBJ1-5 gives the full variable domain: EPEVTQTPSHQVTQMGQEVILRCVPISNHLYFYWYRQILGQKVEFLVSFYNNEISEKSEIFDDQFSVERPDGSNFTLKIRSTKLEDSAMYFCASSGTGEEQPQHFGDGTRLSIL.

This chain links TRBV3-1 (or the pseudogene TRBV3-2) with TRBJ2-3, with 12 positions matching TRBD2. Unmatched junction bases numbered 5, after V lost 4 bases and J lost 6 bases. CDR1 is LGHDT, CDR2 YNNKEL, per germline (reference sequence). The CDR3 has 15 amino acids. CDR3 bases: TGTGCCAGCAGCCCCCAACTAGCGGGGGGCGATACGCAGTATTTT. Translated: CASSPQLAGGDTQYF.

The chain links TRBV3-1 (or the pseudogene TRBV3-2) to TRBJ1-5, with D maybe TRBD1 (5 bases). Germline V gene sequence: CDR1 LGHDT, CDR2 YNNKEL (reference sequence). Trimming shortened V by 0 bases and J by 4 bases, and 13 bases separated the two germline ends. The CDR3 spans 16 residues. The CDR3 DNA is TGTGCCAGCAGCCAAGATTCATCGGGGGGAAATCAGCCCCAGCATTTT. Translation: CASSQDSSGGNQPQHF.

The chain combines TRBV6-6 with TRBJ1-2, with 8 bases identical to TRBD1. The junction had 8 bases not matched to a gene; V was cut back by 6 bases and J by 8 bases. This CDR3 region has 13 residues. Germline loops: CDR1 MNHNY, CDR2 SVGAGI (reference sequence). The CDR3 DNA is TGTGCCAGCAGCCCTGGACAGGGAGGCGGCTACACCTTC. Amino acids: CASSPGQGGGYTF.

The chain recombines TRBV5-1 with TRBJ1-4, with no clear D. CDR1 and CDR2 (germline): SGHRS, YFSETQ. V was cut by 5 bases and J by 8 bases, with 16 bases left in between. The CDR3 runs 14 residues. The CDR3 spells CASSLDSNGEKLFF. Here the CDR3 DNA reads TGCGCCAGCAGTTTAGACTCCAACGGGGAAAAACTGTTTTTT.

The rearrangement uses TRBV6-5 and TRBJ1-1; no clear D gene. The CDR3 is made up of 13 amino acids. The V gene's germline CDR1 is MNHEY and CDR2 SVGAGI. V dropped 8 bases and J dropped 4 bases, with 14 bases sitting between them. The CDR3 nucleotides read TGTGCCAGCTCGAGGAGGGCGGGCACTGAAGCTTTCTTT. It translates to CASSRRAGTEAFF.

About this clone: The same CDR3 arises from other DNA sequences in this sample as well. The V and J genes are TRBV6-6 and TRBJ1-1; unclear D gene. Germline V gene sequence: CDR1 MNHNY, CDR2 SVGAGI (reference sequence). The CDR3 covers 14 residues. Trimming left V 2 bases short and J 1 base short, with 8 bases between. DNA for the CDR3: TGTGCCAGCAGTTACGCAGAGGGGAACACTGAAGCTTTCTTT. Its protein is CASSYAEGNTEAFF.

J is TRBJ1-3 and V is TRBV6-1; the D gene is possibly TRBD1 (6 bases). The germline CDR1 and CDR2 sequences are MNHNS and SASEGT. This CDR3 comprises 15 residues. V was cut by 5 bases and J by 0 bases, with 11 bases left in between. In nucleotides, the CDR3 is TGTGCCAGCAGTTGGGACACCGGCTCTGGAAACACCATATATTTT. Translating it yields CASSWDTGSGNTIYF.

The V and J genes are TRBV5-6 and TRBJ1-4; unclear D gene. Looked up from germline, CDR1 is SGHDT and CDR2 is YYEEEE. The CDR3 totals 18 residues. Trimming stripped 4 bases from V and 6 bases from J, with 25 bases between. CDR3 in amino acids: CASSSGSRSVPSHEKLFF. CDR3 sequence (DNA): TGTGCCAGCAGCAGCGGGTCCAGGTCGGTACCCTCCCATGAAAAACTGTTTTTT.

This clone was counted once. The CDR3 spells CASSLDRGTDTQYF. The CDR3 DNA reads as TGTGCCAGCAGCTTGGACCGAGGCACAGATACGCAGTATTTT. V and J are TRBV5-4 and TRBJ2-3, with D unclear. The CDR3 runs 14 residues. Deletions cut 0 bases from V and 1 base from J, with 6 bases between. CDR1 is SGHNT and CDR2 is YYREEE in the germline V gene (reference sequence).

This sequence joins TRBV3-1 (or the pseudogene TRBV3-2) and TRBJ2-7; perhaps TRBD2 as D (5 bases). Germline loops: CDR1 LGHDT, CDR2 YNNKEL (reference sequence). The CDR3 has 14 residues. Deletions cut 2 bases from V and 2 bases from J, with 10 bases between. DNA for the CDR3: TGTGCCAGCAGCCAATCCGGGAACCCCTACGAGCAGTACTTC. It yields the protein CASSQSGNPYEQYF.